The rows below give T cell receptor beta chains drawn from one sample of a study of CD8 T cells in Susac syndrome. TCRdb fed the immunoSEQ multiplex PCR reads into MiXCR, producing one record per CDR3 protein. The sample records around 150,000 distinct CDR3 sequences, 95% being singletons. The sample taken for sequencing was CD8+ T cells from PBMCs. The source is a human donor with Susac syndrome. Both conserved end residues are part of each CDR3. The order of the fields is clone size, J gene, D gene, V gene, CDR3 DNA, CDR3 protein. A D gene is named only where the DNA matches it firmly. Size tells how often a clone was seen (once, few, many) or the class of an expanded clone, and some rows leave it out.

clone_size: .; j_call: TRBJ2-1; d_call: TRBD1; v_call: TRBV10-2; cdr3_nt: TGCGCCAGCAGAAACAGGGGTGAGAATGAGCAGTTCTTC; cdr3_aa: CASRNRGENEQFF
clone_size: .; j_call: TRBJ1-5; d_call: TRBD1; v_call: TRBV12-3/TRBV12-4; cdr3_nt: TGTGCCAGCAGTGGACAGGGGAACAATCAGCCCCAGCATTTT; cdr3_aa: CASSGQGNNQPQHF
clone_size: .; j_call: TRBJ2-1; d_call: .; v_call: TRBV20-1; cdr3_nt: TGCAGTGCTGGCAACTACAATGAGCAGTTCTTC; cdr3_aa: CSAGNYNEQFF
clone_size: .; j_call: TRBJ1-1; d_call: .; v_call: TRBV12-3/TRBV12-4; cdr3_nt: TGTGCCAGCAGTTATACAGAGAACACTGAAGCTTTCTTT; cdr3_aa: CASSYTENTEAFF
clone_size: .; j_call: TRBJ2-7; d_call: TRBD2; v_call: TRBV3-1; cdr3_nt: TGTGCCAGCAGCCAAGAGACACGGGAGGGGTCTTACGAGCAGTACTTC; cdr3_aa: CASSQETREGSYEQYF
clone_size: .; j_call: TRBJ2-2; d_call: .; v_call: TRBV5-1; cdr3_nt: TGCGCCAGCAGCTTGGTTGCGGGACAAATCGGGGAGCTGTTTTTT; cdr3_aa: CASSLVAGQIGELFF
clone_size: once; j_call: TRBJ2-1; d_call: .; v_call: TRBV3-1; cdr3_nt: TGTGCCAGCAGCCAAACGGGAGCGTGGGATGAGCAGTTCTTC; cdr3_aa: CASSQTGAWDEQFF
clone_size: .; j_call: TRBJ2-4; d_call: TRBD2; v_call: TRBV11-2; cdr3_nt: TGTGCCAGCAGCCGTAGCGGGAGGGAAGCCAAAAACATTCAGTACTTC; cdr3_aa: CASSRSGREAKNIQYF
clone_size: .; j_call: TRBJ2-1; d_call: .; v_call: TRBV7-9; cdr3_nt: TGTGCCAGCAGCTCTGCGGAATCGGGGGCCCACAATGAGCAGTTCTTC; cdr3_aa: CASSSAESGAHNEQFF
clone_size: .; j_call: TRBJ2-7; d_call: .; v_call: TRBV30; cdr3_nt: TGTGCCTGGAGTGTAACCGGGGCTTACGAGCAGTACTTC; cdr3_aa: CAWSVTGAYEQYF
clone_size: .; j_call: TRBJ2-7; d_call: .; v_call: TRBV28; cdr3_nt: TGTGCCAGCAGTTTCTACTCCGGCGGAGAGCAGTACTTC; cdr3_aa: CASSFYSGGEQYF
clone_size: .; j_call: TRBJ1-2; d_call: .; v_call: TRBV24-1; cdr3_nt: TGTGCCACCAGTGATTTGCTCCCGGGACTAACGACCTATGGCTACACCTTC; cdr3_aa: CATSDLLPGLTTYGYTF
clone_size: .; j_call: TRBJ2-3; d_call: .; v_call: TRBV9; cdr3_nt: TGTGCCAGCAGCGTAGCTACCCAAGCCCTAGATACGCAGTATTTT; cdr3_aa: CASSVATQALDTQYF
clone_size: few; j_call: TRBJ1-1; d_call: TRBD1; v_call: TRBV7-6; cdr3_nt: TGTGCCAGCAGCTTAGGGACAGGGGACACTGAAGCTTTCTTT; cdr3_aa: CASSLGTGDTEAFF
clone_size: .; j_call: TRBJ1-1; d_call: .; v_call: TRBV6-5; cdr3_nt: TGTGCCAGCAGTTACAGGGGAGGTACTGAAGCTTTCTTT; cdr3_aa: CASSYRGGTEAFF
clone_size: .; j_call: TRBJ2-1; d_call: TRBD2; v_call: TRBV20-1; cdr3_nt: TGCAGTGCTAGAGATAGAGCGGGAGTAGGGTTCGGGGAGCAGTTCTTC; cdr3_aa: CSARDRAGVGFGEQFF
clone_size: .; j_call: TRBJ2-7; d_call: TRBD2; v_call: TRBV5-6; cdr3_nt: TGTGCCAGCAGCTTTAAAGGTAGCGGGAACGAGCAGTACTTC; cdr3_aa: CASSFKGSGNEQYF
clone_size: .; j_call: TRBJ2-1; d_call: .; v_call: TRBV7-9; cdr3_nt: TGTGCCAGCAGCCTACAGGGAATCTCCTACAATGAGCAGTTCTTC; cdr3_aa: CASSLQGISYNEQFF
clone_size: .; j_call: TRBJ2-7; d_call: .; v_call: TRBV9; cdr3_nt: TGTGCCAGCAGCGTAGCGAGCTCCTACGAGCAGTACTTC; cdr3_aa: CASSVASSYEQYF
clone_size: .; j_call: TRBJ1-1; d_call: .; v_call: TRBV20-1; cdr3_nt: TGCAGTGCTAGACCCTCCCGGGCTGAAGCTTTCTTT; cdr3_aa: CSARPSRAEAFF
clone_size: .; j_call: TRBJ2-1; d_call: .; v_call: TRBV29-1; cdr3_nt: TGCAGCGTTGAAATTGGTGGGCCCGATGAGCAGTTCTTC; cdr3_aa: CSVEIGGPDEQFF
clone_size: .; j_call: TRBJ1-1; d_call: TRBD1; v_call: TRBV20-1; cdr3_nt: TGCAGTGCTTCCGGGACAGAGAACACTGAAGCTTTCTTT; cdr3_aa: CSASGTENTEAFF
clone_size: .; j_call: TRBJ2-5; d_call: .; v_call: TRBV18; cdr3_nt: TGTGCCAGCTCACCTGTCCAGGGTGAGGAGACCCAGTACTTC; cdr3_aa: CASSPVQGEETQYF
clone_size: .; j_call: TRBJ2-5; d_call: .; v_call: TRBV4-1; cdr3_nt: TGCGCCAGCAGCCACGAAATATCTAGCGCCTTTGAGACCCAGTACTTC; cdr3_aa: CASSHEISSAFETQYF
clone_size: .; j_call: TRBJ2-1; d_call: TRBD2; v_call: TRBV5-1; cdr3_nt: TGCGCCAGCAGCTTCCTCGGGAGGCAGGTCGGCAATGAGCAGTTCTTC; cdr3_aa: CASSFLGRQVGNEQFF
clone_size: .; j_call: TRBJ1-1; d_call: .; v_call: TRBV6-2/TRBV6-3; cdr3_nt: TGTGCCAGCACTCTCGGGTTGAACACTGAAGCTTTCTTT; cdr3_aa: CASTLGLNTEAFF
clone_size: .; j_call: TRBJ2-7; d_call: TRBD2; v_call: TRBV29-1; cdr3_nt: TGCAGCGTTTACCTAGCGGGAGTCTGGGGCGAGCAGTACTTC; cdr3_aa: CSVYLAGVWGEQYF
clone_size: .; j_call: TRBJ2-6; d_call: TRBD1; v_call: TRBV7-9; cdr3_nt: TGTGCCAGCAGCTTAGATGCTGCAGGGGGCTTTTGGGCCAACGTCCTGACTTTC; cdr3_aa: CASSLDAAGGFWANVLTF
clone_size: .; j_call: TRBJ2-1; d_call: TRBD2; v_call: TRBV20-1; cdr3_nt: TGCAGTGCTAGACCTGGAGGGACTAGCCCAAACAATGAGCAGTTCTTC; cdr3_aa: CSARPGGTSPNNEQFF
clone_size: .; j_call: TRBJ2-7; d_call: .; v_call: TRBV4-2; cdr3_nt: TGTGCCAGCAGCCAAGTTGAGAGCTCCTACGAGCAGTACTTC; cdr3_aa: CASSQVESSYEQYF
clone_size: .; j_call: TRBJ1-3; d_call: TRBD1; v_call: TRBV28; cdr3_nt: TGTGCCAGCAGTTTATCTGTAGTCGGGACAGGCCCAGGAAACACCATATATTTT; cdr3_aa: CASSLSVVGTGPGNTIYF
clone_size: once; j_call: TRBJ1-5; d_call: .; v_call: TRBV30; cdr3_nt: TGTGCCTGGAGTGGACAAAACAATCAGCCCCAGCATTTT; cdr3_aa: CAWSGQNNQPQHF
clone_size: .; j_call: TRBJ2-7; d_call: .; v_call: TRBV12-3/TRBV12-4; cdr3_nt: TGTGCCAGCAGTTTCGGGGGGCCTAGGGGCGAGCAGTACTTC; cdr3_aa: CASSFGGPRGEQYF
clone_size: .; j_call: TRBJ2-2; d_call: .; v_call: TRBV24-1; cdr3_nt: TGTGCCACCAGTGATGCCGGGACCGGGGAGCTGTTTTTT; cdr3_aa: CATSDAGTGELFF
clone_size: once; j_call: TRBJ1-1; d_call: .; v_call: TRBV6-6; cdr3_nt: TGTGCCGCGACTGAAGCTTTCTTT; cdr3_aa: CAATEAFF
clone_size: .; j_call: TRBJ1-2; d_call: TRBD1; v_call: TRBV9; cdr3_nt: TGTGCCAGCAGCGTAGAGAGACAGGGACCTACTAACTATGGCTACACCTTC; cdr3_aa: CASSVERQGPTNYGYTF
clone_size: .; j_call: TRBJ2-7; d_call: .; v_call: TRBV4-1; cdr3_nt: TGCGCCAGCAGCCAAGGAAGGGGTGGAGGGAGACTCGAGCAGTACTTC; cdr3_aa: CASSQGRGGGRLEQYF
clone_size: .; j_call: TRBJ2-7; d_call: TRBD2; v_call: TRBV29-1; cdr3_nt: TGCAGCGTTGAAGATACTCAGGGGGAAGGACTAGCGGGGTCCTCCTACGAGCAGTACTTC; cdr3_aa: CSVEDTQGEGLAGSSYEQYF
clone_size: .; j_call: TRBJ2-5; d_call: TRBD2; v_call: TRBV7-9; cdr3_nt: TGTGCCAGCAACTTGGGACTAGCGGGAGCGGAGACCCAGTACTTC; cdr3_aa: CASNLGLAGAETQYF
clone_size: .; j_call: TRBJ2-5; d_call: .; v_call: TRBV21-1; cdr3_nt: TGTGCCAGCAGCGCGCGTACAGGCCCCCAAGAGACCCAGTACTTC; cdr3_aa: CASSARTGPQETQYF
clone_size: .; j_call: TRBJ2-7; d_call: .; v_call: TRBV7-7; cdr3_nt: TGTGCTAGCAGCCCTATACCATACGAGCAGTACTTC; cdr3_aa: CASSPIPYEQYF
clone_size: .; j_call: TRBJ1-1; d_call: .; v_call: TRBV4-1; cdr3_nt: TGCGCCAGCAGCCAAGTGGGCGGGGTGAACACTGAAGCTTTCTTT; cdr3_aa: CASSQVGGVNTEAFF
clone_size: .; j_call: TRBJ1-2; d_call: .; v_call: TRBV28; cdr3_nt: TGTGCCAGCAGGGTGGTTCTGGAGAACCAGGGGCTTGGCTACACCTTC; cdr3_aa: CASRVVLENQGLGYTF
clone_size: .; j_call: TRBJ2-2; d_call: TRBD2; v_call: TRBV27; cdr3_nt: TGTGCCAGCAGTTTTGGCGGGAGGCTAAACACCGGGGAGCTGTTTTTT; cdr3_aa: CASSFGGRLNTGELFF
clone_size: .; j_call: TRBJ2-7; d_call: .; v_call: TRBV6-2/TRBV6-3; cdr3_nt: TGTGCCAGCAGTTACCCGACTAATTCCTACGAGCAGTACTTC; cdr3_aa: CASSYPTNSYEQYF
clone_size: .; j_call: TRBJ2-1; d_call: .; v_call: TRBV3-1; cdr3_nt: TGTGCCAGCAGCCAAGAAGCTAGTTGGGATGAGCAGTTCTTC; cdr3_aa: CASSQEASWDEQFF
clone_size: .; j_call: TRBJ2-7; d_call: TRBD2; v_call: TRBV20-1; cdr3_nt: TGCAGTGCTAGAGATCTCCGGACTAGCGGTCCCTACGAGCAGTACTTC; cdr3_aa: CSARDLRTSGPYEQYF
clone_size: .; j_call: TRBJ1-4; d_call: .; v_call: TRBV6-5; cdr3_nt: TGTGCCAGCAGTTACGCAGGGATTACTGAAAAACTGTTTTTT; cdr3_aa: CASSYAGITEKLFF
clone_size: .; j_call: TRBJ1-2; d_call: .; v_call: TRBV3-1; cdr3_nt: TGTGCCAGCAGCCCAGGCCTTTGGGATAACTATGGCTACACCTTC; cdr3_aa: CASSPGLWDNYGYTF
clone_size: .; j_call: TRBJ2-2; d_call: .; v_call: TRBV27; cdr3_nt: TGTGCCAGCAGTTTACTGCACAGGGTCGGGTCCGGGGAGCTGTTTTTT; cdr3_aa: CASSLLHRVGSGELFF
clone_size: once; j_call: TRBJ2-1; d_call: .; v_call: TRBV12-3/TRBV12-4; cdr3_nt: TGTGCCAGCAGTTCGGGACCCCGGGGCCGGGGTTACAATGAGCAGTTCTTC; cdr3_aa: CASSSGPRGRGYNEQFF
clone_size: .; j_call: TRBJ2-3; d_call: .; v_call: TRBV11-2; cdr3_nt: TGTGCCAGCAGCTTGGTCCTCACAGATACGCAGTATTTT; cdr3_aa: CASSLVLTDTQYF